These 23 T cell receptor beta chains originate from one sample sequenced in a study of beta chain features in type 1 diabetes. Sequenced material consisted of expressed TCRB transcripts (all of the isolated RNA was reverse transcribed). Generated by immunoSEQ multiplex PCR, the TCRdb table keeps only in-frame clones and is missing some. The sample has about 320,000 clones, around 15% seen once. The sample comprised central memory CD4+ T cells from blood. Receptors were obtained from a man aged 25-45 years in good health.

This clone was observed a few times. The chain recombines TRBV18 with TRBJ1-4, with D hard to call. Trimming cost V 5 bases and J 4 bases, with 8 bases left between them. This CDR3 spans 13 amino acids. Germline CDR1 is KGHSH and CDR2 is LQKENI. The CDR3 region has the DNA TGTGCCAGCTCAGGGCCAGATAATGAAAAACTGTTTTTT. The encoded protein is CASSGPDNEKLFF.

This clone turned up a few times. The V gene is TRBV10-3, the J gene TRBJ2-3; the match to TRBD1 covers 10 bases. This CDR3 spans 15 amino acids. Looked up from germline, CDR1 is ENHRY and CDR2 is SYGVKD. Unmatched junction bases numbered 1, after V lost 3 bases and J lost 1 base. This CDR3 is CAISEGTGGTDTQYF. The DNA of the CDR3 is TGTGCCATCAGTGAAGGGACAGGGGGCACAGATACGCAGTATTTT.

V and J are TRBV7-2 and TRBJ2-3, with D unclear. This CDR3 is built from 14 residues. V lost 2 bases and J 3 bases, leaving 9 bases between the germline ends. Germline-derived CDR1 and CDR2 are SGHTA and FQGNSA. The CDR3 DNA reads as TGTGCCAGCAGCTTATGGATGGGGACAGATACGCAGTATTTT. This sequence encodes CASSLWMGTDTQYF.

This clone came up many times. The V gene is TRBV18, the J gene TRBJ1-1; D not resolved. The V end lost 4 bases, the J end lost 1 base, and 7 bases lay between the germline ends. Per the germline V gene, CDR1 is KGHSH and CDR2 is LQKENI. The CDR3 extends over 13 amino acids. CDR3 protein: CASSRSTNTEAFF. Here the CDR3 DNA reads TGTGCCAGCTCACGATCAACGAACACTGAAGCTTTCTTT.

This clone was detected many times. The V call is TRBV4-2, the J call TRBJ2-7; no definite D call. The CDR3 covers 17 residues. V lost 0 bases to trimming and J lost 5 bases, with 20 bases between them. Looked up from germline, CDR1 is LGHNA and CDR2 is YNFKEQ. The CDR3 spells CASSQDFRAPGYDEQYV. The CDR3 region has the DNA TGTGCCAGCAGCCAAGATTTTAGGGCGCCTGGTTACGACGAGCAGTACGTC.

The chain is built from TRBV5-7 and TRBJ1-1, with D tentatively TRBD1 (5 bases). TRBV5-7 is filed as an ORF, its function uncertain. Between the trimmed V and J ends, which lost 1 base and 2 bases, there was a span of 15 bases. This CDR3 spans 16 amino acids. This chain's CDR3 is CASSLWRGQFNTEAFF. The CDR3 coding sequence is TGTGCCAGCAGCTTGTGGAGGGGCCAGTTTAACACTGAAGCTTTCTTT.

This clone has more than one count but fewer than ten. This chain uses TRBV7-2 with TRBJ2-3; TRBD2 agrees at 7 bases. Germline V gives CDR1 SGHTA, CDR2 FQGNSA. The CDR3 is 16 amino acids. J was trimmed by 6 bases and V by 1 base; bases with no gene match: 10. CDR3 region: CASSLDSAGAADTQYF. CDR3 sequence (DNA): TGTGCCAGCAGCTTAGACTCGGCGGGAGCGGCGGATACGCAGTATTTT.

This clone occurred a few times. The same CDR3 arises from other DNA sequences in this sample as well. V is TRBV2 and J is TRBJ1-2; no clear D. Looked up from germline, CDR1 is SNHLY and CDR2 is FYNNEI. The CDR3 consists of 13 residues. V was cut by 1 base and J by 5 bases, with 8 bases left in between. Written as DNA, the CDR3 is TGTGCCAGCAGTGAAGGGACGGTGTATGGCTACACCTTC. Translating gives CASSEGTVYGYTF.

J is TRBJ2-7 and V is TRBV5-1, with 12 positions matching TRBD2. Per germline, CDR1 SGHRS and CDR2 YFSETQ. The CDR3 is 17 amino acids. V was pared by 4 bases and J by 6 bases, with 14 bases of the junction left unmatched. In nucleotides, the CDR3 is TGCGCCAGCAGCCCGAATCTAGCGGGGGGGCCTTCAGGCGAGCAGTACTTC. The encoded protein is CASSPNLAGGPSGEQYF.

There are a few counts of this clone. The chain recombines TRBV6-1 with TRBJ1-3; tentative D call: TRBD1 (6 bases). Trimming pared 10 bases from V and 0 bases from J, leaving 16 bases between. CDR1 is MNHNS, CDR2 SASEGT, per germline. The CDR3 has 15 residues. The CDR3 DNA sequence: TGTGCCACCCATCCGGGGGCCTCCTCTGGAAACACCATATATTTT. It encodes CATHPGASSGNTIYF.

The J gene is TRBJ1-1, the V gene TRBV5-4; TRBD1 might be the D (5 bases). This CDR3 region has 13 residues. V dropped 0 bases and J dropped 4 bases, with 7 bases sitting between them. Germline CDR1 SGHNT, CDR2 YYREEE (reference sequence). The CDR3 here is CASSLGQITEAFF. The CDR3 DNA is TGTGCCAGCAGCTTGGGACAGATCACTGAAGCTTTCTTT.

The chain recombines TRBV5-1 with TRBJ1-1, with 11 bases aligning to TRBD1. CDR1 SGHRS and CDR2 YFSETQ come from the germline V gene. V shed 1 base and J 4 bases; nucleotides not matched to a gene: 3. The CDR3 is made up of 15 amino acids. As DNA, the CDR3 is TGCGCCAGCAGCTTGCTCGGGACAGGGGGCACTGAAGCTTTCTTT. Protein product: CASSLLGTGGTEAFF.

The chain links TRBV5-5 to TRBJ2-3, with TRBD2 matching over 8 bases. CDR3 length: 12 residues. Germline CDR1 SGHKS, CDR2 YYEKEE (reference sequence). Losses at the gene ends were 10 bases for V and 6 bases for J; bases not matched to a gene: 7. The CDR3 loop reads CACGGLDDTQYF. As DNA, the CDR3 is TGTGCCTGCGGGGGGCTTGACGATACGCAGTATTTT.

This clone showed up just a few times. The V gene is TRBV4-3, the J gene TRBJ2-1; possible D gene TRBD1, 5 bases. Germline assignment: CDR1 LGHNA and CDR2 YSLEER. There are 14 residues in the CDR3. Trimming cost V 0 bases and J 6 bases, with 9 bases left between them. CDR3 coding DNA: TGCGCCAGCAGCCAAGAAAGACAGCTCAATGAGCAGTTCTTC. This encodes CASSQERQLNEQFF.

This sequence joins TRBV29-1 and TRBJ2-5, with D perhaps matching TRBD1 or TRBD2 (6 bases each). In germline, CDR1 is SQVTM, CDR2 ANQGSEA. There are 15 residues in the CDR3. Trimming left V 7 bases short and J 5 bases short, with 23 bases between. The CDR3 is CSAKPGGLYTETQYF. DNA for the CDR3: TGCAGCGCCAAGCCCGGGGGCCTCTACACGGAGACCCAGTACTTC.

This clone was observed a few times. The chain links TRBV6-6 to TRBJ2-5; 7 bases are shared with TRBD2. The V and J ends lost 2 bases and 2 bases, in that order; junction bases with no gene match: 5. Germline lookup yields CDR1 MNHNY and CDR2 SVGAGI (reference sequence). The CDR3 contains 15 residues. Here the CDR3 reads CASSYGGAGQETQYF. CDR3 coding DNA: TGTGCCAGCAGTTACGGAGGAGCGGGGCAAGAGACCCAGTACTTC.

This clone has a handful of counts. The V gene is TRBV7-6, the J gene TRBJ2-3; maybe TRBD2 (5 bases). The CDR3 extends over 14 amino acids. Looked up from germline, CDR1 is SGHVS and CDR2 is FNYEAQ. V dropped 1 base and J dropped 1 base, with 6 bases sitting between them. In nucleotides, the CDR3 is TGTGCCAGCAGCTTAGGAGCGGGCACAGATACGCAGTATTTT. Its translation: CASSLGAGTDTQYF. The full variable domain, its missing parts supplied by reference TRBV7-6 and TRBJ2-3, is GAGVSQSPRYKVTKRGQDVALRCDPISGHVSLYWYRQALGQGPEFLTYFNYEAQQDKSGLPNDRFSAERPEGSISTLTIQRTEQRDSAMYRCASSLGAGTDTQYFGPGTRLTVL.

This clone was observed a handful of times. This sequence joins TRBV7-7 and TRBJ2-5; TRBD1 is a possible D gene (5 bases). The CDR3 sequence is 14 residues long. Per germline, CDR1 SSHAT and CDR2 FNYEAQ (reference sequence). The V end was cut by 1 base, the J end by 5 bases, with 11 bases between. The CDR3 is CASSLGQRAETQYF. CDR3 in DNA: TGTGCCAGCAGCTTAGGACAGCGAGCGGAGACCCAGTACTTC.

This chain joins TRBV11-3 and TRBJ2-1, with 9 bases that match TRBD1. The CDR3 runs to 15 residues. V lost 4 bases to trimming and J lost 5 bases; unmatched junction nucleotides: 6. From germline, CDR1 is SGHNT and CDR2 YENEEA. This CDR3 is CASSSPGQGDNEQFF. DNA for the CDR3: TGTGCCAGCAGCTCCCCGGGACAGGGCGACAATGAGCAGTTCTTC.

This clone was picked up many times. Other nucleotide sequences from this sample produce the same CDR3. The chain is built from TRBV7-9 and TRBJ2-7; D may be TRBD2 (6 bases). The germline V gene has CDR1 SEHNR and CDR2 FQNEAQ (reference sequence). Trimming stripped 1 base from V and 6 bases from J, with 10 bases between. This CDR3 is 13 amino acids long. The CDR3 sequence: CASSLGPGGEQYV. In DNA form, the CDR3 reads TGTGCCAGCAGCTTAGGCCCCGGGGGCGAGCAGTACGTC.

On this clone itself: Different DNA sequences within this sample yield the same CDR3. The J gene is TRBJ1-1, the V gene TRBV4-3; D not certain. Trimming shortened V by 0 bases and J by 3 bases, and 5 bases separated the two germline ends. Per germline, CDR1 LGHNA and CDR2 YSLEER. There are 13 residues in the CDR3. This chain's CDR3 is CASSQDRDTEAFF. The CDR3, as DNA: TGCGCCAGCAGCCAAGATCGAGACACTGAAGCTTTCTTT.

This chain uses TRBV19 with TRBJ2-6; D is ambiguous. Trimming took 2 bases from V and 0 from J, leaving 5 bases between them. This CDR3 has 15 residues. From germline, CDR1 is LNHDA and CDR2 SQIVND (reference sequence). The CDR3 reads CASSIPASGANVLTF. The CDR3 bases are TGTGCCAGTAGTATACCAGCCTCTGGGGCCAACGTCCTGACTTTC.

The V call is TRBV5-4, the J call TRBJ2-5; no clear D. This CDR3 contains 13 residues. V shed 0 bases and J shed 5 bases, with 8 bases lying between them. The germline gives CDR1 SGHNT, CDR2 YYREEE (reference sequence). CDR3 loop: CASSLAVHETQYF. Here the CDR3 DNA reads TGTGCCAGCAGCTTGGCTGTACATGAGACCCAGTACTTC.